This T cell receptor beta chain was recorded in a study of OX40 agonist ivuxolimab in advanced cancers. Study-wide points: In general, CD8+ T cells held more expanded clones than CD4+ did, on average.

Of note for this clone: No antigen is known for it.

This CDR3 contains 14 residues. V lost 3 bases to trimming and J lost 10 bases; unmatched junction nucleotides: 9. Germline CDR1 SGHRS, CDR2 YFSETQ. Sequenced by immunoSEQ multiplex PCR; TCRdb stores in-frame clones only, minus some. The sample holds about 75,000 clones, approximately 84% seen once. The input for sequencing was CD4+ or CD8+ T cells sorted from blood, taken in a trial of the OX40 agonist ivuxolimab. The TCR comes from an adult with an advanced solid tumor such as melanoma, head and neck, liver or kidney cancer. The chain couples TRBV5-1 to TRBJ2-1, with TRBD1 matching over 8 bases. The CDR3 DNA reads TGCGCCAGCAGCTCTAGACAGGGGATCGAGGAGCAGTTCTTC. It yields the protein CASSSRQGIEEQFF.